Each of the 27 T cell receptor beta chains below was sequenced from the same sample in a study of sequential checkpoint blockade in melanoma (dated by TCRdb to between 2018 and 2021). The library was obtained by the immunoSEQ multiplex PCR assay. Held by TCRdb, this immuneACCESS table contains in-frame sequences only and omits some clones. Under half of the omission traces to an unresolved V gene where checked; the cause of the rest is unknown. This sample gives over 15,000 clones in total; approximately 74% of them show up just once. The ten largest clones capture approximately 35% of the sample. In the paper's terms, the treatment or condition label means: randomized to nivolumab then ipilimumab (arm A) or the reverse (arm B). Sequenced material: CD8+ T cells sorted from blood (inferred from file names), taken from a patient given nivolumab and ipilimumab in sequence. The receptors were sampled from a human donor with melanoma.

The CDR3 sequence is CASRKVGGPTEAFF. CDR3 nucleotides: TGTGCCAGCAGGAAAGTCGGGGGTCCGACTGAAGCTTTCTTT. The rearrangement joins TRBV6-5 to TRBJ1-1; D is possibly TRBD1 (5 bases). The CDR3 sequence is 14 residues long. Germline loops: CDR1 MNHEY, CDR2 SVGAGI. V lost 6 bases to trimming and J lost 5 bases, with 16 bases between them.

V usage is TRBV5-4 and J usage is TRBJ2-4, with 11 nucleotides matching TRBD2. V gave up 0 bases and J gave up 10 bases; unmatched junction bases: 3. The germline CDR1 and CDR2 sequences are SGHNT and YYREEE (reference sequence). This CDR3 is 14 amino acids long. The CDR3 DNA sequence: TGTGCCAGCAGCTTGGTGGGGACTAGCGGAATTCAGTACTTC. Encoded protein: CASSLVGTSGIQYF.

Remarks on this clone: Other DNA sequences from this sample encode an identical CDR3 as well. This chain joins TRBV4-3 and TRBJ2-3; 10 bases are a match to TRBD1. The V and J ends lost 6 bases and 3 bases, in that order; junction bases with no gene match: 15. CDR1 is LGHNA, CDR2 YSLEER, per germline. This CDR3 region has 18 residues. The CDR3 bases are TGCGCCAGCAGTCTCCAAATAGAGGACAGGGGGATAACAGATACGCAGTATTTT. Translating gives CASSLQIEDRGITDTQYF.

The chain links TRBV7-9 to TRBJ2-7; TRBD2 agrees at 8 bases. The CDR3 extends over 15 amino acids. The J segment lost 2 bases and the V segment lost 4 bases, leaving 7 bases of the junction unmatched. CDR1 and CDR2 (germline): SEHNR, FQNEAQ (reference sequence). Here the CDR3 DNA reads TGTGCCAGCAGCTCCAAAACAGCGGGGGCCTACGAGCAGTACTTC. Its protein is CASSSKTAGAYEQYF.

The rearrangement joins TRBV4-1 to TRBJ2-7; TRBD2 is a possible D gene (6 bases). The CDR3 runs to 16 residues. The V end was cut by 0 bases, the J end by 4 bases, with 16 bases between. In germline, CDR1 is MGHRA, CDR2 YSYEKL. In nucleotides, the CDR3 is TGCGCCAGCAGCCAAGATCTTTCGGGGGTGGGATACGAGCAGTACTTC. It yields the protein CASSQDLSGVGYEQYF.

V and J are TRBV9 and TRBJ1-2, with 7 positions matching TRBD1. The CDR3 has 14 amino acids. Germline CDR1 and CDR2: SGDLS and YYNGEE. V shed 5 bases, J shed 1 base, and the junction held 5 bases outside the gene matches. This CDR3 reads CASSGDSYNYGYTF. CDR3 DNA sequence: TGTGCCAGCAGTGGGGACAGCTATAACTATGGCTACACCTTC.

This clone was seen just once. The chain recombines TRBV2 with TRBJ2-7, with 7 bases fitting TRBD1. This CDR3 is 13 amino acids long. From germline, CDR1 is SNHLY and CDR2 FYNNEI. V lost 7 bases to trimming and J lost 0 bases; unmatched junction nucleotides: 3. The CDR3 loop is CASKGQSSYEQYF. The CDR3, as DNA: TGTGCCAGCAAGGGACAGAGCTCCTACGAGCAGTACTTC.

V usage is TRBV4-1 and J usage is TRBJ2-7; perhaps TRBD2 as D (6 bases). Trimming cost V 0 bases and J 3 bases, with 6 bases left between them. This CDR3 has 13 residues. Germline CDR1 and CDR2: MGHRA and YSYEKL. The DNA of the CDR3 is TGCGCCAGCAGCCAAGAGGGGGGCTACGAGCAGTACTTC. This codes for CASSQEGGYEQYF.

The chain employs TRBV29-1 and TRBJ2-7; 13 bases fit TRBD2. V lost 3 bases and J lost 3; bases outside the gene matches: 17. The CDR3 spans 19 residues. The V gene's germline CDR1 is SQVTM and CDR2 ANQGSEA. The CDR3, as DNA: TGCAGCGTTGACAAGTACGTGGGGGGGACTAGCGGGACGGGCTACGAGCAGTACTTC. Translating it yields CSVDKYVGGTSGTGYEQYF.

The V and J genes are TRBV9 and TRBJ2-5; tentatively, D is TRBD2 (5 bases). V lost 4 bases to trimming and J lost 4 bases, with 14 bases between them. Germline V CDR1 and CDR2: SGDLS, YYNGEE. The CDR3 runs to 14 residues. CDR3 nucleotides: TGTGCCAGCAGCCCCTGGGAGACACTAGAGACCCAGTACTTC. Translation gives CASSPWETLETQYF.

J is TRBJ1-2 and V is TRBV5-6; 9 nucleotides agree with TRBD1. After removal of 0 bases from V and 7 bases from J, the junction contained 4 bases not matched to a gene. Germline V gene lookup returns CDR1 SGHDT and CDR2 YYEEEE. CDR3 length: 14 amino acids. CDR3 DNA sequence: TGTGCCAGCAGCTTGGGGACAGGGGTTTTTGGCTACACCTTC. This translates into CASSLGTGVFGYTF.

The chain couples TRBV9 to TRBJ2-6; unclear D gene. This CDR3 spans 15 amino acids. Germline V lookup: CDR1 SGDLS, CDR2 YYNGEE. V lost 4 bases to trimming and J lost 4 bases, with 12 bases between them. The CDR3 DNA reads TGTGCCAGCAGCCCCGTCGAGGCGGGGGCCAACGTCCTGACTTTC. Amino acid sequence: CASSPVEAGANVLTF.

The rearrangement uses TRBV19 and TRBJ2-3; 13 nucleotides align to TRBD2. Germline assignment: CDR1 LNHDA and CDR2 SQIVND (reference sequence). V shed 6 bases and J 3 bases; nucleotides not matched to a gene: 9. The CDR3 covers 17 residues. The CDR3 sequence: CASSGPGLAGVTDTQYF. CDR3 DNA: TGTGCCAGTAGCGGACCTGGACTAGCGGGGGTGACAGATACGCAGTATTTT.

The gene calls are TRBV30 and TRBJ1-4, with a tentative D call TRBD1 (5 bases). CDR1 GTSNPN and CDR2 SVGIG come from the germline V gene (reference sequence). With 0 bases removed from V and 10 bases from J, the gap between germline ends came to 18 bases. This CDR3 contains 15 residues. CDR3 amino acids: CAWSVDSGAELKLFF. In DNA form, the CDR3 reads TGTGCCTGGAGTGTTGATAGCGGGGCAGAACTAAAACTGTTTTTT. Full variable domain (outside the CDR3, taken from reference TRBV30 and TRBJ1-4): SQTIHQWPATLVQPVGSPLSLECTVEGTSNPNLYWYRQAAGRGLQLLFYSVGIGQISSEVPQNLSASRPQDRQFILSSKKLLLSDSGFYLCAWSVDSGAELKLFFGSGTQLSVL.

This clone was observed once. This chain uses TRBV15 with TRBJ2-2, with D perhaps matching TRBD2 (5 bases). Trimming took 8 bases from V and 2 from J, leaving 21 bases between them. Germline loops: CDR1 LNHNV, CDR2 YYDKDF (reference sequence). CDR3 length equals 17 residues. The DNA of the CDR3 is TGTGCCACCTCGTCGGGGAGTGGGGATATTAACACCGGGGAGCTGTTTTTT. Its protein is CATSSGSGDINTGELFF.

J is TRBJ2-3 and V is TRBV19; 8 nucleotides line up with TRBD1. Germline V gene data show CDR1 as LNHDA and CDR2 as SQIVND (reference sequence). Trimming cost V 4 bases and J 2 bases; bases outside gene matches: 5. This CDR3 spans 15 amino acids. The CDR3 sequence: CASSTWTGNTDTQYF. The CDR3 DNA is TGTGCCAGTAGTACCTGGACAGGGAACACAGATACGCAGTATTTT.

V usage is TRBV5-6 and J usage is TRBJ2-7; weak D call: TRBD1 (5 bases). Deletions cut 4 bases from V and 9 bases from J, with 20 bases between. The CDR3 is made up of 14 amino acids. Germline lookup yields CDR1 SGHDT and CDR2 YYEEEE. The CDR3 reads CASSTDRQGLGQYF. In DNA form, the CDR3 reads TGTGCCAGCAGCACCGATCGGCAGGGATTAGGGCAGTACTTC.

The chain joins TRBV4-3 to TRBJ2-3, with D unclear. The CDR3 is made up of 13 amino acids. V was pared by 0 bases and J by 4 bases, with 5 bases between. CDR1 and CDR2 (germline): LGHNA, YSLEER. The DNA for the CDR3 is TGCGCCAGCAGCCAAGACTCCCCAGATACGCAGTATTTT. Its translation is CASSQDSPDTQYF.

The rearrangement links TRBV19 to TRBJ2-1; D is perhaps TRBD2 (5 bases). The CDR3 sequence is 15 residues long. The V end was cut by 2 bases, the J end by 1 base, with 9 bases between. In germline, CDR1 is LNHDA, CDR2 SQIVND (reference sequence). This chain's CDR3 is CASSIRGGSYNEQFF. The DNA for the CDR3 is TGTGCCAGTAGTATACGAGGAGGATCCTACAATGAGCAGTTCTTC.

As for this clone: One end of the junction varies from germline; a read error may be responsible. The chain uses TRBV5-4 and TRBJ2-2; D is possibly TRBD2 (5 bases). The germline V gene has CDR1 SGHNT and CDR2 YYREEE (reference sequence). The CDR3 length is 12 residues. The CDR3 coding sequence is TGTGCCAGCAGCTTGGGGGCCGGGGAGCTGCTTTTT. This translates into CASSLGAGELLF.

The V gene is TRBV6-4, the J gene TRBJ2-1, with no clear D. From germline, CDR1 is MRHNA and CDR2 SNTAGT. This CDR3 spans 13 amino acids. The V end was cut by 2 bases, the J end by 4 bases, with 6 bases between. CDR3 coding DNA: TGTGCCAGCAGTGACGAGGAGTACAATGAGCAGTTCTTC. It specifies CASSDEEYNEQFF.

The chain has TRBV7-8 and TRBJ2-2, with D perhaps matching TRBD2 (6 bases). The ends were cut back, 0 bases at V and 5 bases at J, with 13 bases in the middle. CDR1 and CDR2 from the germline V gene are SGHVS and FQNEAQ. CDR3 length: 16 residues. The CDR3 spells CASSLADGRRTGELFF. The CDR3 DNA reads TGTGCCAGCAGCTTAGCAGACGGGAGACGGACCGGGGAGCTGTTTTTT.

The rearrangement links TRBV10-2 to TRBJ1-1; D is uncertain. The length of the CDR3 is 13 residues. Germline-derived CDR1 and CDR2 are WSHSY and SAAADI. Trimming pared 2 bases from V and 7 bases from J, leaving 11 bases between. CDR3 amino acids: CASSEGLYVEAFF. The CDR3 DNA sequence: TGCGCCAGCAGTGAGGGACTCTACGTTGAAGCTTTCTTT.

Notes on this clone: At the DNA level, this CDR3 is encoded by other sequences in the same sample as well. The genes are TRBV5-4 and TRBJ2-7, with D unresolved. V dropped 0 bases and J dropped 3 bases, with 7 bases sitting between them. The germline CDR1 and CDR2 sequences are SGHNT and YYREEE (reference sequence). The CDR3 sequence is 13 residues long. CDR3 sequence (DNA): TGTGCCAGCAGCTTGGGAGAGTACTACGAGCAGTACTTC. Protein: CASSLGEYYEQYF.

The DNA of the CDR3 is TGTGCCAGCAACCCCGGACTAGCGGGAGCCGAGCAGTACTTC. Encoded protein: CASNPGLAGAEQYF. The chain links TRBV27 to TRBJ2-7; TRBD2 matches at 13 bases. The CDR3 loop spans 14 amino acids. The junction had 6 bases not matched to a gene; V was cut back by 7 bases and J by 6 bases. CDR1 and CDR2 from the germline V gene are MNHEY and SMNVEV (reference sequence).

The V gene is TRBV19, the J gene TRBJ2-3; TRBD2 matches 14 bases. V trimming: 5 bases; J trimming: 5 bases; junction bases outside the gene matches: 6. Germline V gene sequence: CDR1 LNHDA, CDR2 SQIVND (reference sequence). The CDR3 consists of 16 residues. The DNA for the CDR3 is TGTGCCAGTAGTCTCGGGACTAGCGGGAGTCGAGATACGCAGTATTTT. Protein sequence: CASSLGTSGSRDTQYF.

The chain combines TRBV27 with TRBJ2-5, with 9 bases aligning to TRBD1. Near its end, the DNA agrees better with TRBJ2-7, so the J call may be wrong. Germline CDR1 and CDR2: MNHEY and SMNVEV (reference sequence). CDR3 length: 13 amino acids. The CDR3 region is CASSSGTGIEQYF. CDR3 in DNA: TGTGCCAGCAGCTCCGGGACAGGGATCGAGCAGTACTTC.